The T cell receptor beta chain under discussion was sequenced for a study of vaccination and CD4 T cells after COVID-19. Study-level information: Cultures designated as controls were supplied with a CEFX pool, an HIV-1 Nef pool, or no peptide.

This clonotype is deemed medium-sized. Its specificity is not known. The CDR3 runs to 18 residues. V was trimmed by 6 bases and J by 0 bases, leaving 23 bases between them. From germline, CDR1 is MNHEY and CDR2 SMNVEV (reference sequence). Study-level findings and limits: The great majority, 304 of 307 vaccine-specific clones, proved spike mono-reactive in convalescent patients.

As for treatment: approximately nine-day PBMC culture with coronavirus spike peptide pools or control peptides (ViraFEST assay). The Oncomine TCR Beta short-read assay sequenced DNA from cultured CD4+ T cells. One entry per CDR3 protein results from TCRdb running MiXCR on the PCR reads. The sample lists approximately 15,000 distinct CDR3 sequences; 30% to 35% were seen once. The source is a human donor with COVID-19. Source material: cultured CD4+ T cells from blood. J is TRBJ1-1 and V is TRBV27, with D perhaps matching TRBD1 (5 bases). The CDR3 sequence: CASSSGVPGLIMNTEAFF. DNA of the CDR3: TGTGCCAGCAGCTCCGGCGTCCCGGGACTCATCATGAACACTGAAGCTTTCTTT.